A single sample is the source of the 27 T cell receptor beta chains below, sequenced in a study of T-cell reconstitution after alpha-beta-depleted transplantation in children. Construction of the TCRbeta library involved unique molecular identifiers. TCRdb analysed the PCR reads with MiXCR anew, one entry per CDR3 protein. The repertoire has about 270,000 distinct CDR3 sequences, more than 8% of them found once; the top ten carry around 10%. The sequences come from PBMCs from the stem cell graft donor, collected from the stem cell graft. Receptors were obtained from a human donor who donated a stem cell graft to a child with SCID.

This clonotype was detected a few times. The chain carries TRBV5-1 and TRBJ1-2, with D tentatively TRBD1 (6 bases). Germline V CDR1 and CDR2: SGHRS, YFSETQ. This CDR3 is 15 amino acids long. Trimming shortened V by 5 bases and J by 2 bases, and 16 bases separated the two germline ends. As DNA, the CDR3 is TGCGCCAGCAGGCAGAGCCAGGGGACGAACTATGGCTACACCTTC. It encodes CASRQSQGTNYGYTF. The whole variable domain, remainder taken from reference TRBV5-1 and TRBJ1-2, is KAGVTQTPRYLIKTRGQQVTLSCSPISGHRSVSWYQQTPGQGLQFLFEYFSETQRNKGNFPGRFSGRQFSNSRSEMNVSTLELGDSALYLCASRQSQGTNYGYTFGSGTRLTVV.

A few counts support this clonotype. V gene TRBV4-1 combines with J gene TRBJ2-1; D unclear. There are 16 residues in the CDR3. V dropped 2 bases and J dropped 7 bases, with 18 bases sitting between them. CDR1 and CDR2 (germline): MGHRA, YSYEKL. CDR3 residues: CASSQWRSKIWNEQFF. The CDR3 nucleotides read TGCGCCAGCAGCCAATGGCGTTCTAAGATTTGGAATGAGCAGTTCTTC.

This clonotype was counted a few times. The chain uses TRBV7-3 and TRBJ2-4; D could derive from TRBD1 or TRBD2 (5 bases each). From germline, CDR1 is SGHTA and CDR2 FQGTGA. The CDR3 spans 15 residues. The germline V and J ends were trimmed by 0 bases and 5 bases, with 11 bases remaining between them. DNA of the CDR3: TGTGCCAGCAGCTTAACTTCGGGGCCCGAAAACATTCAGTACTTC. It codes for CASSLTSGPENIQYF. The full variable domain, in which reference TRBV7-3 and TRBJ2-4 provide the parts outside the CDR3, is GAGVSQTPSNKVTEKGKYVELRCDPISGHTALYWYRQSLGQGPEFLIYFQGTGAADDSGLPNDRFFAVRPEGSVSTLKIQRTERGDSAVYLCASSLTSGPENIQYFGAGTRLSVL.

This clonotype has a handful of counts. The chain carries TRBV25-1 and TRBJ2-5, with TRBD2 identical over 11 bases. CDR3 length: 16 residues. Looked up from germline, CDR1 is MGHDK and CDR2 is SYGVNS. After removal of 6 bases from V and 2 bases from J, the junction contained 8 bases not matched to a gene. The CDR3 nucleotides are TGTGCCAGCAGAGGCACGGGACTAGCGGAACAAGAGACCCAGTACTTC. Translating gives CASRGTGLAEQETQYF.

The chain is built from TRBV7-8 and TRBJ2-7; TRBD1 is a possible D gene (6 bases). The length of the CDR3 is 15 residues. V dropped 1 base and J dropped 1 base, with 11 bases sitting between them. CDR1 and CDR2 (germline): SGHVS, FQNEAQ. This CDR3 reads CASSLVRDKSYEQYF. DNA for the CDR3: TGTGCCAGCAGCTTAGTCCGGGACAAATCCTACGAGCAGTACTTC. The variable domain in full, with the rest retrieved from reference TRBV7-8 and TRBJ2-7, is GAGVSQSPRYKVAKRGQDVALRCDPISGHVSLFWYQQALGQGPEFLTYFQNEAQLDKSGLPSDRFFAERPEGSVSTLKIQRTQQEDSAVYLCASSLVRDKSYEQYFGPGTRLTVT.

The gene calls are TRBV2 and TRBJ2-7; no definite D call. The germline V gene encodes CDR1 SNHLY and CDR2 FYNNEI. V lost 3 bases, J lost 3 bases, and 9 bases lay in between. The CDR3 runs 13 residues. CDR3 in DNA: TGTGCCAGCAGTGAGGGCAGTGACTACGAGCAGTACTTC. This gives the protein CASSEGSDYEQYF. Combining the CDR3 with reference TRBV2 and TRBJ2-7 gives the whole variable domain EPEVTQTPSHQVTQMGQEVILRCVPISNHLYFYWYRQILGQKVEFLVSFYNNEISEKSEIFDDQFSVERPDGSNFTLKIRSTKLEDSAMYFCASSEGSDYEQYFGPGTRLTVT.

This clonotype appeared once. The chain recombines TRBV20-1 with TRBJ1-1, with unresolved D. Per the germline V gene, CDR1 is DFQATT and CDR2 is SNEGSKA (reference sequence). This CDR3 contains 12 residues. The V end was cut by 4 bases, the J end by 0 bases, with 6 bases between. The CDR3 is CSAKTMNTEAFF. In DNA, the CDR3 is TGCAGTGCTAAGACAATGAACACTGAAGCTTTCTTT.

This clonotype was found a few times. V usage is TRBV5-1 and J usage is TRBJ2-4, with a tentative D call TRBD2 (6 bases). The germline V gene has CDR1 SGHRS and CDR2 YFSETQ. With 0 bases removed from V and 7 bases from J, the gap between germline ends came to 11 bases. The CDR3 is 14 amino acids. The CDR3: CASSLGGGENIQYF. DNA of the CDR3: TGCGCCAGCAGCTTGGGTGGAGGGGAGAACATTCAGTACTTC.

This clonotype came up a few times. J is TRBJ2-2 and V is TRBV20-1, with 8 nucleotides matching TRBD2. In germline, CDR1 is DFQATT, CDR2 SNEGSKA (reference sequence). The CDR3 runs 16 residues. After removal of 0 bases from V and 3 bases from J, the junction contained 6 bases not matched to a gene. The DNA for the CDR3 is TGCAGTGCTAGAGATTGGAGTAGCGGGGACACCGGGGAGCTGTTTTTT. Amino acid sequence: CSARDWSSGDTGELFF.

The gene calls are TRBV5-1 and TRBJ2-3; no firm D call. The CDR3 runs 13 residues. CDR1 and CDR2 (germline): SGHRS, YFSETQ. V was shortened by 5 bases and J by 0 bases, with 7 bases between the two germline ends. CDR3 residues: CASRDLSTDTQYF. The DNA for the CDR3 is TGCGCCAGCAGGGATTTGAGCACAGATACGCAGTATTTT.

The V and J genes are TRBV25-1 and TRBJ2-1; no definite D call. The CDR3 extends over 13 amino acids. V was pared by 2 bases and J by 9 bases, with 11 bases between. Germline-derived CDR1 and CDR2 are MGHDK and SYGVNS. CDR3 coding DNA: TGTGCCAGCAGTGAAAACTCATGGGCTGAGCAGTTCTTC. Translated, it gives CASSENSWAEQFF.

Details on this clonotype: A read error may explain this, as a much larger clone is one base away. This chain connects TRBV20-1 to TRBJ2-3, with 9 bases matching TRBD2. The V segment lost 3 bases and the J segment 8 bases; nucleotides outside the gene matches: 9. The CDR3 has 14 residues. Germline CDR1 reads DFQATT; CDR2 reads SNEGSKA (reference sequence). The chain's CDR3 is CSARLAGSSATQYF. Here the CDR3 DNA reads TGCAGTGCTAGGCTAGCGGGGTCCTCAGCTACGCAGTATTTT.

The chain joins TRBV7-9 to TRBJ2-3, with D possibly being TRBD2 (5 bases). V was shortened by 5 bases and J by 8 bases, with 20 bases between the two germline ends. Germline loops: CDR1 SEHNR, CDR2 FQNEAQ (reference sequence). The CDR3 runs 15 residues. This chain's CDR3 is CASSPNAGEEVTQYF. CDR3 nucleotide sequence: TGTGCCAGCAGCCCGAACGCGGGCGAGGAGGTTACGCAGTATTTT.

The chain joins TRBV5-2 to TRBJ2-3; the table's D call, TRBD2, has no DNA check behind it. TRBV5-2 is a documented pseudogene. The CDR3 covers 18 residues. The CDR3 DNA sequence: TGTGCCAGGGGCCCTCGACTAGCGGGGAGCTCTAGCACAGATACGCAGTATTTT. Translation: CARGPRLAGSSSTDTQYF.

There are many counts of this clonotype. The V and J genes are TRBV12-3 or TRBV12-4 and TRBJ2-5; TRBD2 is a possible D gene (6 bases). The CDR3 extends over 17 amino acids. The V gene lost 7 bases and the J gene lost 2 bases, with 23 bases spanning the gap. CDR3 bases: TGTGCCAGCAAAGGGGCACATACACCGGGGGAACAAGAGACCCAGTACTTC. This encodes CASKGAHTPGEQETQYF.

This chain links TRBV20-1 with TRBJ2-1; TRBD1 or TRBD2 may be the D gene (6 bases each). V shed 0 bases and J shed 6 bases, with 15 bases lying between them. In germline, CDR1 is DFQATT, CDR2 SNEGSKA (reference sequence). CDR3 size: 15 residues. CDR3 protein: CSARDGGGPTNEQFF. The CDR3 DNA sequence: TGCAGTGCTAGAGATGGTGGGGGGCCCACCAATGAGCAGTTCTTC.

This clonotype came up many times. The chain carries TRBV7-9 and TRBJ1-1; the D is unclear. This CDR3 is 14 amino acids long. Germline CDR1 reads SEHNR; CDR2 reads FQNEAQ (reference sequence). Trimming cost V 1 base and J 4 bases, with 10 bases left between them. CDR3 nucleotide sequence: TGTGCCAGCAGCTTAGGACCCACCGGCACTGAAGCTTTCTTT. Translated, it gives CASSLGPTGTEAFF. The full variable domain, in which reference TRBV7-9 and TRBJ1-1 provide the parts outside the CDR3, is DTGVSQNPRHKITKRGQNVTFRCDPISEHNRLYWYRQTLGQGPEFLTYFQNEAQLEKSRLLSDRFSAERPKGSFSTLEIQRTEQGDSAMYLCASSLGPTGTEAFFGQGTRLTVV.

This clonotype was counted only a few times. The chain joins TRBV3-1 to TRBJ1-2; D is ambiguous. Germline V gives CDR1 LGHDT, CDR2 YNNKEL (reference sequence). The CDR3 extends over 16 amino acids. The germline V and J ends were trimmed by 0 bases and 7 bases, with 18 bases remaining between them. The CDR3 here is CASSQDSASEGSGYTF. The CDR3 nucleotides are TGTGCCAGCAGCCAAGACTCAGCCTCGGAGGGAAGTGGCTACACCTTC.

This clonotype has at least ten counts. The V and J genes are TRBV27 and TRBJ1-1, with TRBD1 matching over 7 bases. The CDR3 contains 13 residues. Trimming took 3 bases from V and 6 from J; bases not matched to a gene: 4. From germline, CDR1 is MNHEY and CDR2 SMNVEV (reference sequence). CDR3 sequence: CASSLYRGSEAFF. The CDR3 DNA reads TGTGCCAGCAGTTTGTACAGGGGTTCTGAAGCTTTCTTT.

This clonotype was seen ten or more times. The chain combines TRBV11-2 with TRBJ1-6; D remains unclear. Trimming cost V 2 bases and J 8 bases, with 13 bases left between them. The germline gives CDR1 SGHAT, CDR2 FQNNGV. The CDR3 consists of 15 residues. The CDR3 DNA reads as TGTGCCAGCAGCTTATTCAGCTCCGGGGATTCACCCCTCCACTTT. Its translation is CASSLFSSGDSPLHF.

This chain joins TRBV5-4 and TRBJ2-2; 16 positions match TRBD2. Unmatched junction bases numbered 2, after V lost 3 bases and J lost 0 bases. CDR1 is SGHNT, CDR2 YYREEE, per germline (reference sequence). The CDR3 runs 18 residues. CDR3 in DNA: TGTGCCAGCAGCTCTGGGACTAGCGGGGGGGCGAACACCGGGGAGCTGTTTTTT. It specifies CASSSGTSGGANTGELFF.

This clonotype appeared a few times. The V call is TRBV11-2, the J call TRBJ2-5; perhaps TRBD1 as D (6 bases). V shed 1 base and J shed 7 bases, with 19 bases lying between them. The germline CDR1 and CDR2 sequences are SGHAT and FQNNGV. There are 16 residues in the CDR3. The CDR3 loop reads CASSLVEGRGLGTQYF. CDR3 DNA sequence: TGTGCCAGCAGCTTAGTTGAGGGCAGGGGATTGGGGACCCAGTACTTC. The full variable domain, rest sourced from reference TRBV11-2 and TRBJ2-5, is EAGVAQSPRYKIIEKRQSVAFWCNPISGHATLYWYQQILGQGPKLLIQFQNNGVVDDSQLPKDRFSAERLKGVDSTLKIQPAKLEDSAVYLCASSLVEGRGLGTQYFGPGTRLLVL.

This clonotype has more than one count but fewer than ten. V and J are TRBV5-1 and TRBJ2-1; TRBD1 agrees at 7 bases. J lost 8 bases, V lost 0 bases, and 8 bases had no gene match. Germline V gene data show CDR1 as SGHRS and CDR2 as YFSETQ. This CDR3 is 15 amino acids long. The CDR3 DNA reads as TGCGCCAGCAGCTTGGGTGACAGGGTAAAGCATGAGCAGTTCTTC. Translation: CASSLGDRVKHEQFF.

The rearrangement uses TRBV4-1 and TRBJ2-3, with D unclear. In germline, CDR1 is MGHRA, CDR2 YSYEKL. V was trimmed by 1 base and J by 2 bases, leaving 4 bases between them. The CDR3 is made up of 13 amino acids. The CDR3 reads CASSQGPTDTQYF. In DNA, the CDR3 is TGCGCCAGCAGCCAAGGCCCCACAGATACGCAGTATTTT.

This clonotype showed up many times. The chain links TRBV5-1 to TRBJ2-1; D might be TRBD1 or TRBD2, each matching 6 bases. This CDR3 is built from 14 residues. Germline V gene sequence: CDR1 SGHRS, CDR2 YFSETQ. Trimming pared 4 bases from V and 9 bases from J, leaving 17 bases between. This chain's CDR3 is CASSPEGGVFEQFF. CDR3 coding DNA: TGCGCCAGCAGCCCAGAGGGGGGTGTGTTTGAGCAGTTCTTC. Combining the CDR3 with reference TRBV5-1 and TRBJ2-1 gives the whole variable domain KAGVTQTPRYLIKTRGQQVTLSCSPISGHRSVSWYQQTPGQGLQFLFEYFSETQRNKGNFPGRFSGRQFSNSRSEMNVSTLELGDSALYLCASSPEGGVFEQFFGPGTRLTVL.

This clonotype has at least ten counts. The chain links TRBV20-1 to TRBJ2-1; D perhaps matches TRBD2 (6 bases). Trimming took off 6 bases at V and 2 bases at J, with 17 bases between the two ends. The CDR3 is made up of 15 amino acids. Germline values: CDR1 DFQATT, CDR2 SNEGSKA (reference sequence). The CDR3 DNA follows: TGCAGTGCGGTCAGCGAACGGGGGACCTACAATGAGCAGTTCTTC. It encodes CSAVSERGTYNEQFF.

CDR3 loop: CASSSTSTIADTQYF. For the CDR3, the DNA is TGTGCCAGCAGCTCGACTAGCACTATCGCAGATACGCAGTATTTT. The chain carries TRBV7-3 and TRBJ2-3; 7 bases align to TRBD2. The CDR3 extends over 15 amino acids. Losses at the gene ends were 4 bases for V and 4 bases for J; bases not matched to a gene: 8. Germline V gene sequence: CDR1 SGHTA, CDR2 FQGTGA.